A selection of T cell receptor beta chains follows, all from one sample in a study of blood T cell repertoires in COVID-19. TCRdb keeps only in-frame clones here, not all; method: immunoSEQ multiplex PCR. The sample carries roughly 45,000 clones, over 75% recorded once. The sequenced material came from peripheral blood. These receptors all stem from a woman older than 75 with COVID-19, enrolled during active disease. Both conserved end residues are part of each CDR3. The order of the fields is D gene, V gene, J gene, CDR3 DNA, CDR3 protein. A D gene is named only where the DNA matches it firmly.

D: TRBD2
V: TRBV2
J: TRBJ2-7
DNA: TGTGCCAGCAGTGGGACTAGCTCCGAGCAGTACTTC
CDR3: CASSGTSSEQYF

D: TRBD1
V: TRBV9
J: TRBJ1-2
DNA: TGTGCCAGCAGCGCCGGGACAGGAGCTAACTATGGCTACACCTTC
CDR3: CASSAGTGANYGYTF

D: -
V: TRBV18
J: TRBJ2-7
DNA: TGTGCCAGCTCACCACTGCCAGGATCCTACGAGCAGTACTTC
CDR3: CASSPLPGSYEQYF

D: -
V: TRBV3-1/TRBV3-2
J: TRBJ1-1
DNA: TGTGCCAGCAGCCAGGGGGACTCACCCCTCTCGGAAGCTTTCTTT
CDR3: CASSQGDSPLSEAFF

D: -
V: TRBV6-2/TRBV6-3
J: TRBJ2-7
DNA: TGTGCCAGCAGTTCCCCTTTGAGCTCCTACGAGCAGTACTTC
CDR3: CASSSPLSSYEQYF

D: -
V: TRBV27
J: TRBJ2-5
DNA: TGTGCCAGCAGTACCGGGACTGGTAAAGAGACCCAGTACTTC
CDR3: CASSTGTGKETQYF

D: -
V: TRBV5-6
J: TRBJ2-4
DNA: TGTGCCAGCAGCTTGGGCGGCGGCATAGCCAAAAACATTCAGTACTTC
CDR3: CASSLGGGIAKNIQYF

D: -
V: TRBV15
J: TRBJ2-1
DNA: TGTGCCACCAGCGGGGCTTACAATGAGCAGTTCTTC
CDR3: CATSGAYNEQFF

D: -
V: TRBV4-2
J: TRBJ1-4
DNA: TGTGCCAGCAGCCAAGGCGACAGCAAGAAACTGTTTTTT
CDR3: CASSQGDSKKLFF

D: TRBD1
V: TRBV29-1
J: TRBJ1-2
DNA: TGCAGCGTTGAAGATCGGGGCAGGGGGTTCGGCTACACCTTC
CDR3: CSVEDRGRGFGYTF

D: -
V: TRBV19
J: TRBJ1-1
DNA: TGTGCCAGTTGGGGAGAAATGCTGAACACTGAAGCTTTCTTT
CDR3: CASWGEMLNTEAFF

D: TRBD2
V: TRBV5-4
J: TRBJ2-7
DNA: TGTGCCAGCAGCTTGGGACTAGCGGTCTCCTACGAGCAGTACTTC
CDR3: CASSLGLAVSYEQYF

D: -
V: TRBV28
J: TRBJ2-6
DNA: TGTGCCAGCATCTCCAGGGGAGCTGGGGCCAACGTCCTGACTTTC
CDR3: CASISRGAGANVLTF

D: TRBD1
V: TRBV5-8
J: TRBJ2-5
DNA: TGTGCCAGCAGCTGGGGACAGGGGCCTTACCAAGAGACCCAGTACTTC
CDR3: CASSWGQGPYQETQYF

D: -
V: TRBV18
J: TRBJ1-2
DNA: TGTGCCAGCTCGCTGGACAGTCTATATGGCTACACCTTC
CDR3: CASSLDSLYGYTF

D: TRBD2
V: TRBV5-4
J: TRBJ2-5
DNA: TGTGCCAGCAGCTTGATGCTAGCGGGTGGAGAGACCCAGTACTTC
CDR3: CASSLMLAGGETQYF

D: -
V: TRBV12-3/TRBV12-4
J: TRBJ2-7
DNA: TGTGCCAGCAGCCGCGACGGGGCCTACGAGCAGTACTTC
CDR3: CASSRDGAYEQYF